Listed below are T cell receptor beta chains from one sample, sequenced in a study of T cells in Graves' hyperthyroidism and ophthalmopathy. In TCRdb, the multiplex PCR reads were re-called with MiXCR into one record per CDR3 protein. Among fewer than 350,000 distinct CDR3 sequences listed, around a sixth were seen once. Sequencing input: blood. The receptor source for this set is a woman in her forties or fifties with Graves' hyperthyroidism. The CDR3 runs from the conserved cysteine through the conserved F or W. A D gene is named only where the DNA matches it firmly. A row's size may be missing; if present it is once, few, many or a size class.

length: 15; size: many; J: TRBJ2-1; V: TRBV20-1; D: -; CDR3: CSAREGTSSYNEQFF; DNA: TGCAGTGCTAGAGAGGGAACGAGCTCCTACAATGAGCAGTTCTTC
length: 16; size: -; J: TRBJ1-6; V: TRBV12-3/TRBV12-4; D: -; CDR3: CASTLGISSYNSPLHF; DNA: TGTGCCAGCACCCTAGGCATAAGCTCCTATAATTCACCCCTCCACTTT
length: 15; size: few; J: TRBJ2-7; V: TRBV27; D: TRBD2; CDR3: CASSLSLAGAGEQYF; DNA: TGTGCCAGCAGTCTGAGCCTAGCGGGGGCTGGCGAGCAGTACTTC
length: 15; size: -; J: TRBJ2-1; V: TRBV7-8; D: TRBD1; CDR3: CASSLEGRGYNEQFF; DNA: TGTGCCAGCAGCTTAGAGGGCAGGGGGTACAATGAGCAGTTCTTC
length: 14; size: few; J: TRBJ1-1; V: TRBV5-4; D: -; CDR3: CASSSWSLNTEAFF; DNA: TGTGCCAGCAGCTCCTGGAGCCTGAACACTGAAGCTTTCTTT
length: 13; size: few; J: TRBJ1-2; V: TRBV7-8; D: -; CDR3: CASSLLRVGGYTF; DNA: TGTGCCAGCAGCTTATTGAGGGTGGGTGGCTACACCTTC
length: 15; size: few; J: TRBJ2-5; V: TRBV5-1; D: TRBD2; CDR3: CASTPIAGAKETQYF; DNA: TGCGCCAGCACCCCTATCGCGGGAGCGAAGGAGACCCAGTACTTC
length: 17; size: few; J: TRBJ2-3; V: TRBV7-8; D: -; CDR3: CASSLATPGLSTDTQYF; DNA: TGTGCCAGCAGCTTAGCCACCCCCGGACTCAGCACAGATACGCAGTATTTT
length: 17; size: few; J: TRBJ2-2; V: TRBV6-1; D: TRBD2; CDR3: CASRRTSGGSNTGELFF; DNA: TGTGCCAGCAGGAGGACTAGCGGGGGGTCGAACACCGGGGAGCTGTTTTTT
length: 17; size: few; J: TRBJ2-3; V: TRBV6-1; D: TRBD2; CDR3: CASSKPGLAGGTDTQYF; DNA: TGTGCCAGCAGTAAGCCGGGACTAGCGGGGGGCACAGATACGCAGTATTTT
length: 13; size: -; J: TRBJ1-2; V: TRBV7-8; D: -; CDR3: CASSLVAGDGYTF; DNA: TGTGCCAGCAGCTTAGTAGCCGGAGATGGCTACACCTTC
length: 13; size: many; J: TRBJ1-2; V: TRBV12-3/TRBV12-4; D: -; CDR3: CASSLGQDYGYTF; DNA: TGTGCCAGCAGCTTAGGGCAGGACTATGGCTACACCTTC
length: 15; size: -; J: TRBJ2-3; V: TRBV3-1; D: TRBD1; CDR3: CASSQGQGDSDTQYF; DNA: TGTGCCAGCAGCCAAGGACAGGGGGACTCAGATACGCAGTATTTT
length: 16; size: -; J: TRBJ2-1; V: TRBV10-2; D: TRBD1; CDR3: CASEGDNRGTINEQFF; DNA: TGCGCCAGCGAAGGGGACAACAGGGGCACCATCAATGAGCAGTTCTTC
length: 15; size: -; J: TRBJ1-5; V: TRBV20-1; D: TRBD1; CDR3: CSAILPGQLNQPQHF; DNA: TGCAGTGCTATTCTCCCGGGACAGCTAAATCAGCCCCAGCATTTT
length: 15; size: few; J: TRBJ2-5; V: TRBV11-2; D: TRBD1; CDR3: CASSARTGARETQYF; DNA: TGTGCCAGCAGCGCAAGGACAGGGGCAAGGGAGACCCAGTACTTC
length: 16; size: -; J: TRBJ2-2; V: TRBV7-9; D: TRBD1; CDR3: CASSPRQGRDTGELFF; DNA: TGTGCCAGCAGCCCCCGACAGGGAAGGGACACCGGGGAGCTGTTTTTT
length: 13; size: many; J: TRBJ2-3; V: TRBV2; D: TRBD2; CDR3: CASLGLAPDTQYF; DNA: TGTGCCAGCCTAGGACTAGCTCCAGATACGCAGTATTTT
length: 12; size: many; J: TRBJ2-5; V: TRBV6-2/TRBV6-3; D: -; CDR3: CASSFMGMTQYF; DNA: TGTGCCAGCAGTTTTATGGGTATGACCCAGTACTTC
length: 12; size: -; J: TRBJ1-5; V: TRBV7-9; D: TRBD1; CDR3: CASWTGNQPQHF; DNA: TGTGCCAGCTGGACAGGGAACCAGCCCCAGCATTTT
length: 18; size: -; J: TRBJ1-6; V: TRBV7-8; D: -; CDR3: CASSSGPRQSSYNSPLHF; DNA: TGTGCCAGCAGCTCGGGACCGCGCCAGAGCTCCTATAATTCACCCCTCCACTTT
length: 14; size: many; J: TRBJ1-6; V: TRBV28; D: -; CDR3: CASSFNRENSPLHF; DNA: TGTGCCAGCAGTTTCAACAGGGAGAATTCACCCCTCCACTTT